One T cell receptor (beta chain) is described in this entry. The antigen is not known. The data are from a study of T cell responses to AZD1222 COVID-19 vaccine. Study conclusions and caveats: Regions 160-218 and 743-854 held dominance among vaccine-associated CD4 TCRs, which spanned spike. Breadth and depth of Spike-specific TCRs rose after two AZD1222 doses. Possibly, clonal diversity was underestimated; donors were largely white British and included more females.

Clones were read by immunoSEQ multiplex PCR, and TCRdb kept only the in-frame ones, dropping some. The table lists around 150,000 clones, approximately 87% of them singletons. The CDR3 extends over 15 amino acids. Germline loops: CDR1 MNHEY, CDR2 SMNVEV (reference sequence). V lost 2 bases and J 0 bases, leaving 5 bases between the germline ends. The receptor's source is an adult who received the AZD1222 COVID-19 vaccine. This chain uses TRBV27 with TRBJ1-6, with D unresolved. The sample in question was peripheral blood, obtained 28 days after the second AZD1222 dose. The CDR3, as DNA: TGTGCCAGCAGTTTACAGAGCTCCTATAATTCACCCCTCCACTTT. This codes for CASSLQSSYNSPLHF.